The subject of this entry is one T cell receptor (beta chain). The germline gives CDR1 WNHNN, CDR2 SYGVQD (reference sequence). CDR3 length: 12 amino acids. Trimming shortened V by 8 bases and J by 3 bases, and 10 bases separated the two germline ends. The data were obtained in a study of T cell responses to AZD1222 COVID-19 vaccine. Clones were read by immunoSEQ multiplex PCR, and TCRdb kept only the in-frame ones, dropping some. The table has over 150,000 clones, under 95% seen once; the top ten hold around 4%. This rearrangement joins TRBV10-1 to TRBJ2-5, with D possibly called TRBD1 or TRBD2 (6 bases each). The sequence derives from an adult in good health. The starting material was peripheral blood, obtained on day 0 of MenACWY control vaccination. The CDR3: CASSRGEETQYF. The CDR3 DNA is TGCGCCAGCTCGAGGGGGGAAGAGACCCAGTACTTC.